This T cell receptor (beta chain) was captured in a study of control samples from healthy donors and cancer patients. Repertoires were generated with immunoSEQ multiplex PCR, while TCRdb's copy carries only in-frame clones and drops some. The data show about 150,000 clones, 90% to 95% seen once. The source of this sequence is a woman aged 18 to 35 in good health. Sequenced: blood.

The CDR3 coding sequence is TGTGCCAGCAGCCAAGATCTAGCGGGGAACCCCGATGAGCAGTTCTTC. It specifies CASSQDLAGNPDEQFF. The rearrangement uses TRBV4-2 and TRBJ2-1, with 9 bases matching TRBD2. The germline CDR1 and CDR2 sequences are LGHNA and YNFKEQ. The CDR3 runs 16 residues. Trimming removed 0 bases from V and 8 bases from J; junction bases left unmatched: 8.